The sample holds one count of the clone carrying this T cell receptor (beta chain). The germline V gene has CDR1 SGHRS and CDR2 YFSETQ. The length of the CDR3 is 14 residues. Between the trimmed V and J ends, which lost 4 bases and 6 bases, there was a span of 15 bases. These data are taken from a study of blood T cell repertoires in COVID-19. Study details: Donors in the United States, Italy and Spain gave samples during acute or convalescent COVID-19. Sources were T cells, B-cell-depleted T cells, or PBMCs; the material itself was cDNA or gDNA.

Per the study methods: Counts of nucleated cells, estimated from reference gene primer amplification, were obtained. The data were produced by immunoSEQ multiplex PCR, yet TCRdb's version contains in-frame clones alone and is incomplete. D and trimming come from the DNA, and the V and J calls and clone size come from that table. In the table there are some 68,000 clones, 75% to 90% of which are singletons. The V and J genes are TRBV5-1 and TRBJ2-3, with a possible D match to TRBD2 (5 bases). This clonotype was obtained from a human donor in a cohort sampled during active COVID-19. The sequenced sample consisted of peripheral blood. The CDR3 DNA follows: TGCGCCAGCAGCGCCTCACTAGGGTTGGATACGCAGTATTTT. Residues: CASSASLGLDTQYF.